The T cell receptor (beta chain) under discussion was sequenced for a study of cytomegalovirus exposure and HLA in healthy donors. Clones were sequenced by immunoSEQ multiplex PCR, and TCRdb holds only the in-frame ones, with some missing. Of about 140,000 clones in the sample, 86% were seen once. The germline gives CDR1 SNHLY, CDR2 FYNNEI. CDR3 length equals 13 residues. The V and J ends lost 8 bases and 5 bases respectively, with 15 bases between them. This clone was found once. Its target is unknown. Whole-study results and caveats: Researchers reported that a few CMV-associated chains were confirmed in vitro as CMV antigen-specific. The authors enumerated 150 to 200 TCR beta chains as linked to cytomegalovirus.

The chain joins TRBV2 to TRBJ2-5; TRBD1 might be the D (7 bases). The sequenced sample consisted of PBMCs. This receptor was obtained from a young man in good health and CMV-seronegative. The CDR3 loop reads CASGGQGGETQYF. As DNA, the CDR3 is TGTGCCAGCGGGGGCCAGGGGGGTGAGACCCAGTACTTC.